A single sample is the source of the 21 T cell receptor beta chains below, sequenced in a study of shared clonotypes between healthy human individuals. Profiled with immunoSEQ multiplex PCR; TCRdb holds only in-frame clones, not every one. In the table there are about 1.5 million clones, 95% to 99% of which are singletons. The specimen sequenced was naive CD4+ T cells sorted from blood. Indicated subset: CD45RA+ positively selected. All receptors derive from a man aged 30 to 39 in good health.

This chain uses TRBV4-1 with TRBJ2-3; 7 bases map to TRBD2. J was trimmed by 0 bases and V by 4 bases; bases with no gene match: 10. Germline V gives CDR1 MGHRA, CDR2 YSYEKL. The CDR3 covers 17 residues. Here the CDR3 DNA reads TGCGCCAGCAGCCCACAGGAGCGGGAAGGGAGCACAGATACGCAGTATTTT. Its translation: CASSPQEREGSTDTQYF.

This chain uses TRBV5-4 with TRBJ2-1; TRBD2 matches at 9 bases. V shed 2 bases, J shed 4 bases, and the junction held 4 bases outside the gene matches. The CDR3 totals 15 residues. In germline, CDR1 is SGHNT, CDR2 YYREEE (reference sequence). The CDR3 loop reads CASSLAAGGYNEQFF. The CDR3 region has the DNA TGTGCCAGCAGCTTAGCAGCGGGAGGTTACAATGAGCAGTTCTTC.

The chain recombines TRBV14 with TRBJ1-1; D gene unclear. Trimming pared 1 base from V and 2 bases from J, leaving 11 bases between. Germline values: CDR1 SGHDN, CDR2 FVKESK. The CDR3 loop spans 15 amino acids. The CDR3 region has the DNA TGTGCCAGCAGCCAAGCGGTCGGGCGTAACACTGAAGCTTTCTTT. It translates to CASSQAVGRNTEAFF.

This rearrangement joins TRBV9 to TRBJ2-2, with 10 bases aligning to TRBD2. Trimming took 0 bases from V and 0 from J; bases not matched to a gene: 5. This CDR3 spans 18 amino acids. CDR1 is SGDLS, CDR2 YYNGEE, per germline. As DNA, the CDR3 is TGTGCCAGCAGCGTAGAGCTAGCGGGAGCAACGAACACCGGGGAGCTGTTTTTT. This encodes CASSVELAGATNTGELFF. Using reference TRBV9 and TRBJ2-2 for the parts outside the CDR3, the full variable domain is DSGVTQTPKHLITATGQRVTLRCSPRSGDLSVYWYQQSLDQGLQFLIQYYNGEERAKGNILERFSAQQFPDLHSELNLSSLELGDSALYFCASSVELAGATNTGELFFGEGSRLTVL.

The V and J genes are TRBV11-3 and TRBJ2-5; the D is unclear. Trimming took 5 bases from V and 1 from J, leaving 14 bases between them. The V gene's germline CDR1 is SGHNT and CDR2 YENEEA. This CDR3 has 15 amino acids. The CDR3 coding sequence is TGTGCCAGCAGCGACGGGCTTGCAGGCCAAGAGACCCAGTACTTC. This sequence encodes CASSDGLAGQETQYF.

J is TRBJ2-1 and V is TRBV27, with 11 nucleotides matching TRBD2. CDR3 size: 17 residues. The germline gives CDR1 MNHEY, CDR2 SMNVEV (reference sequence). Trimming cost V 5 bases and J 0 bases; bases outside gene matches: 6. The CDR3 DNA sequence: TGTGCCAGCAGTGTACTAGCGGGAGCCCGCTCCTACAATGAGCAGTTCTTC. It translates to CASSVLAGARSYNEQFF.

The V call is TRBV13, the J call TRBJ2-7, with TRBD2 identical over 10 bases. The CDR3 loop spans 19 amino acids. Germline lookup yields CDR1 PRHDT and CDR2 FYEKMQ (reference sequence). After removal of 3 bases from V and 0 bases from J, the junction contained 14 bases not matched to a gene. The CDR3: CASSLKREGLPRSSYEQYF. CDR3 nucleotides: TGTGCCAGCAGCTTGAAGCGGGAGGGCCTTCCTAGGAGCTCCTACGAGCAGTACTTC. Based on the CDR3 plus reference TRBV13 and TRBJ2-7, the full variable domain is AAGVIQSPRHLIKEKRETATLKCYPIPRHDTVYWYQQGPGQDPQFLISFYEKMQSDKGSIPDRFSAQQFSDYHSELNMSSLELGDSALYFCASSLKREGLPRSSYEQYFGPGTRLTVT.

V is TRBV5-1 and J is TRBJ1-2; D possibly corresponds to TRBD1 (6 bases). Trimming took off 0 bases at V and 6 bases at J, with 12 bases between the two ends. Germline values: CDR1 SGHRS, CDR2 YFSETQ. This CDR3 spans 14 amino acids. CDR3 in amino acids: CASSLALSGDGYTF. The CDR3 DNA reads as TGCGCCAGCAGCTTGGCCCTGTCAGGGGATGGCTACACCTTC.

V is TRBV19 and J is TRBJ2-2; TRBD2 matches 12 bases. V shed 4 bases and J 5 bases; nucleotides not matched to a gene: 2. The CDR3 has 15 residues. Germline V CDR1 and CDR2: LNHDA, SQIVND (reference sequence). CDR3 sequence (DNA): TGTGCCAGTAGTAAGACTAGCGGGAGAACCGGGGAGCTGTTTTTT. Translating gives CASSKTSGRTGELFF.

V usage is TRBV7-2 and J usage is TRBJ1-2, with TRBD1 matching 8 bases. V gave up 5 bases and J gave up 4 bases; unmatched junction bases: 15. CDR3 length equals 17 residues. Germline assignment: CDR1 SGHTA and CDR2 FQGNSA. The CDR3, as DNA: TGTGCCAGCAGCCCTCGGCCGGGACAGGTTATCCCCTATGGCTACACCTTC. Translation gives CASSPRPGQVIPYGYTF.

This clone was seen once. This chain links TRBV5-1 with TRBJ2-2; D is ambiguous. Germline V gives CDR1 SGHRS, CDR2 YFSETQ. The CDR3 runs to 15 residues. V dropped 2 bases and J dropped 0 bases, with 8 bases sitting between them. CDR3 DNA sequence: TGCGCCAGCAGCTTTCAGGACCCGAACACCGGGGAGCTGTTTTTT. It codes for CASSFQDPNTGELFF. The entire variable domain, with the rest obtained from reference TRBV5-1 and TRBJ2-2, is as follows: KAGVTQTPRYLIKTRGQQVTLSCSPISGHRSVSWYQQTPGQGLQFLFEYFSETQRNKGNFPGRFSGRQFSNSRSEMNVSTLELGDSALYLCASSFQDPNTGELFFGEGSRLTVL.

V usage is TRBV1 and J usage is TRBJ1-5; the table's D call, TRBD1, has no DNA check behind it. TRBV1 is recorded as a pseudogene. The CDR3 has 14 residues. CDR3 sequence (DNA): TGCACCAGCTCCCCAGGGTGGCGCGGTCAGCCCCAGCATTTT. It codes for CTSSPGWRGQPQHF.

This chain joins TRBV7-9 and TRBJ1-4; possible D gene TRBD1, 5 bases. This CDR3 is 15 amino acids long. CDR1 SEHNR and CDR2 FQNEAQ come from the germline V gene (reference sequence). V was clipped by 3 bases and J by 6 bases, with 14 bases between them. CDR3: CASSLGGSNDEKLFF. The DNA for the CDR3 is TGTGCCAGCAGCTTGGGGGGAAGTAACGATGAAAAACTGTTTTTT.

The rearrangement links TRBV9 to TRBJ2-7; D gene uncertain. V dropped 1 base and J dropped 0 bases, with 11 bases sitting between them. CDR3 length: 15 amino acids. The germline V gene encodes CDR1 SGDLS and CDR2 YYNGEE. CDR3 DNA: TGTGCCAGCAGCGTAAATCCCGTAAGCTCCTACGAGCAGTACTTC. Translation: CASSVNPVSSYEQYF.

The J gene is TRBJ2-3, the V gene TRBV27, with D possibly matching TRBD2 (5 bases). The CDR3 consists of 15 residues. Germline CDR1 MNHEY, CDR2 SMNVEV (reference sequence). Trimming left V 0 bases short and J 5 bases short, with 12 bases between. The CDR3 is CASSLSRGRGDTQYF. CDR3 in DNA: TGTGCCAGCAGTTTATCTCGGGGTAGAGGAGATACGCAGTATTTT.

The chain uses TRBV28 and TRBJ2-6, with D possibly TRBD1 on 5 matching bases. V dropped 6 bases and J dropped 0 bases, with 21 bases sitting between them. The germline CDR1 and CDR2 sequences are MDHEN and SYDVKM. CDR3 size: 19 residues. The CDR3 sequence: CASRTPAASGYSGANVLTF. The CDR3 DNA reads as TGTGCCAGCAGAACCCCTGCGGCCTCAGGGTACTCTGGGGCCAACGTCCTGACTTTC.

This chain uses TRBV28 with TRBJ1-4; D gene unclear. Trimming left V 0 bases short and J 8 bases short, with 16 bases between. The CDR3 runs to 16 residues. Germline CDR1 and CDR2: MDHEN and SYDVKM. The CDR3 nucleotides are TGTGCCAGCAGTTTATGGAGGTGGCCAAGGCGCGAAAAACTGTTTTTT. Translating gives CASSLWRWPRREKLFF. Filled out from reference TRBV28 and TRBJ1-4, the complete variable domain reads DVKVTQSSRYLVKRTGEKVFLECVQDMDHENMFWYRQDPGLGLRLIYFSYDVKMKEKGDIPEGYSVSREKKERFSLILESASTNQTSMYLCASSLWRWPRREKLFFGSGTQLSVL.

The chain combines TRBV7-2 with TRBJ2-7; D gene ambiguous. Germline V CDR1 and CDR2: SGHTA, FQGNSA. V lost 3 bases, J lost 6 bases, and 12 bases lay in between. The CDR3 spans 13 residues. Here the CDR3 reads CASSFARDSEQYF. The CDR3 DNA is TGTGCCAGCAGCTTCGCTCGTGACTCCGAGCAGTACTTC.

V gene TRBV5-1 combines with J gene TRBJ2-3, with D perhaps being TRBD1 or TRBD2 (6 bases each). The CDR3 is 16 residues long. Germline CDR1 reads SGHRS; CDR2 reads YFSETQ. V was cut by 0 bases and J by 0 bases, with 11 bases left in between. The CDR3 coding sequence is TGCGCCAGCAGCTTGGAGGGGGGCCTTAGCACAGATACGCAGTATTTT. Protein sequence: CASSLEGGLSTDTQYF.

The CDR3 loop reads CASSLGGGSRPYTQYF. As DNA, the CDR3 is TGTGCCAGCAGCTTAGGCGGGGGCTCCAGACCATATACGCAGTATTTT. This sequence joins TRBV11-3 and TRBJ2-3; a possible D gene is TRBD2 (7 bases). Trimming removed 1 base at V and 7 bases at J, with 18 bases between. The CDR3 length is 16 residues. Germline V gives CDR1 SGHNT, CDR2 YENEEA.

The chain employs TRBV27 and TRBJ2-1, with 8 bases identical to TRBD2. The CDR3 runs 14 residues. V shed 6 bases, J shed 2 bases, and the junction held 3 bases outside the gene matches. Per germline, CDR1 MNHEY and CDR2 SMNVEV (reference sequence). For the CDR3, the DNA is TGTGCCAGCAGATTAGCGGGACCCTACAATGAGCAGTTCTTC. Translated: CASRLAGPYNEQFF.